The T cell receptor (beta chain) described here comes from a study of T cells in narcolepsy. The CDR3 is 15 amino acids. The V gene lost 0 bases and the J gene lost 4 bases, with 10 bases spanning the gap. Germline assignment: CDR1 MNHNY and CDR2 SVGAGI (reference sequence). Notes on this clone: Its antigen is unknown.

Study findings and constraints: Autoreactive clonotypes reportedly recurred in blood of same and different patients, not controls. Autoreactive clone sequences were missing from some blood memory CD4+ repertoires.

Assay: immunoSEQ multiplex PCR; the TCRdb copy retains only in-frame clones and omits some. Of around 33,000 clones listed, roughly 87% are singletons. The gene calls are TRBV6-6 and TRBJ1-3; TRBD1 is a possible D gene (5 bases). Specimen: CD45RA- memory CD4+ T cells from PBMCs. The receptor was derived from a human donor with narcolepsy. The CDR3 nucleotides read TGTGCCAGCAGTTACTCGTTCAGGGAGGGAAACACCATATATTTT. Protein sequence: CASSYSFREGNTIYF.